Listed below are T cell receptor beta chains from one sample, sequenced in a study of T cell changes during pregnancy in multiple sclerosis. Method: immunoSEQ multiplex PCR; TCRdb's copy keeps in-frame clones and lacks some. Among under 45,000 clones, over 85% were seen once, and the ten largest hold roughly 0.69%. The source material was CD4+ T cells from peripheral blood mononuclear cells, sampled in the first trimester of pregnancy. These receptors all stem from a female donor with multiple sclerosis, enrolled in a pregnancy study. The CDR3 runs from the conserved cysteine through the conserved F or W. D genes are given only for firm matches. Clone sizes are given selectively: once, few, many, or a class where the clone is expanded.

.	.	TRBJ1-1	TRBV7-9	CASSPGQRGAFF	TGTGCCAGCAGCCCCGGACAGAGAGGAGCTTTCTTT
TRBD1	.	TRBJ1-3	TRBV7-9	CASSPHRDRAGNTIYF	TGTGCCAGCAGCCCTCACCGGGACAGGGCTGGAAACACCATATATTTT
.	.	TRBJ1-1	TRBV5-1	CASSQGRHTEAFF	TGCGCCAGCAGCCAGGGGCGCCACACTGAAGCTTTCTTT
TRBD2	.	TRBJ2-3	TRBV5-1	CASSSKAGGITDTQYF	TGCGCCAGCAGCTCGAAAGCGGGAGGGATCACAGATACGCAGTATTTT
.	.	TRBJ1-5	TRBV6-1	CASSVSSGPHYQPQHF	TGTGCCAGCAGTGTGAGTAGTGGGCCACATTATCAGCCCCAGCATTTT
.	.	TRBJ1-2	TRBV29-1	CSASQTNYGYTF	TGCAGCGCCTCCCAGACTAACTATGGCTACACCTTC
.	.	TRBJ1-2	TRBV11-3	CASSFQPVHRANYGYTF	TGTGCCAGCAGCTTCCAACCAGTACACAGGGCTAACTATGGCTACACCTTC
.	.	TRBJ2-1	TRBV15	CATSRGGVVVQFF	TGTGCCACCAGCAGAGGGGGCGTAGTGGTGCAGTTCTTC
.	.	TRBJ2-5	TRBV27	CASSLGAGETQYF	TGTGCCAGCAGTTTAGGGGCAGGGGAGACCCAGTACTTC
TRBD1	.	TRBJ2-5	TRBV18	CASSPDRGQETQYF	TGTGCCAGCTCACCTGACAGGGGGCAAGAGACCCAGTACTTC
.	.	TRBJ2-7	TRBV29-1	CSVAAGYEQYF	TGCAGCGTTGCTGCAGGGTACGAGCAGTACTTC
.	.	TRBJ2-1	TRBV19	CASSQTGGNEQFF	TGTGCCAGTAGTCAGACAGGTGGCAATGAGCAGTTCTTC
.	.	TRBJ2-1	TRBV20-1	CSARSYEQFF	TGCAGTGCTCGGAGTTATGAGCAGTTCTTC
.	.	TRBJ1-6	TRBV5-6	CASSSIDRLDSPLHF	TGTGCCAGCAGCTCCATCGACAGGTTGGACTCACCCCTCCACTTT
TRBD2	.	TRBJ2-2	TRBV19	CASTRRTSGSYSAGELFF	TGTGCCAGTACTAGAAGGACTAGCGGGAGTTATTCGGCCGGGGAGCTGTTTTTT
TRBD1	.	TRBJ1-1	TRBV7-2	CASSLSRTGVAEAFF	TGTGCCAGCAGCTTAAGTAGGACAGGCGTTGCTGAAGCTTTCTTT
.	.	TRBJ2-7	TRBV5-6	CASSHGQNLWVNLVEQYF	TGTGCCAGCAGCCATGGCCAAAACCTCTGGGTAAACCTAGTCGAGCAGTACTTC
TRBD1	.	TRBJ2-7	TRBV19	CASSSRTGGNEQYF	TGTGCCAGTAGTAGCCGGACAGGGGGCAACGAGCAGTACTTC
.	.	TRBJ2-7	TRBV19	CASSAGTQVGEQYF	TGTGCCAGTAGTGCGGGGACCCAGGTGGGGGAGCAGTACTTC
TRBD1	few	TRBJ2-1	TRBV6-6	CASRTGTGSLTSFF	TGTGCCAGCAGGACCGGGACAGGAAGCCTAACATCGTTCTTC
.	few	TRBJ1-1	TRBV29-1	CSASGTPSNTEAFF	TGCAGCGCATCCGGGACACCCTCGAACACTGAAGCTTTCTTT
TRBD2	.	TRBJ2-3	TRBV9	CASSTLAGGNTDTQYF	TGTGCCAGCAGCACGTTAGCGGGGGGAAACACAGATACGCAGTATTTT
.	.	TRBJ1-2	TRBV6-1	CATFLTGNYGYTF	TGTGCCACCTTTTTGACAGGAAACTATGGCTACACCTTC
.	.	TRBJ2-2	TRBV6-5	CASTRVEGGTGELFF	TGTGCCAGCACACGAGTAGAGGGCGGCACCGGGGAGCTGTTTTTT
.	.	TRBJ2-1	TRBV6-5	CASSYGRNEQFF	TGTGCCAGCAGTTACGGGCGAAATGAGCAGTTCTTC
TRBD1	.	TRBJ1-2	TRBV5-6	CASSFGQDLYGYTF	TGTGCCAGCAGCTTCGGACAGGATCTTTATGGCTACACCTTC
.	once	TRBJ2-7	TRBV27	CASSLRSGISYEQYF	TGTGCCAGCAGTTTACGTTCCGGGATTAGTTACGAGCAGTACTTC
TRBD2	.	TRBJ2-1	TRBV5-1	CASSLTGGTYNEQFF	TGCGCCAGCAGCTTGACGGGGGGAACCTACAATGAGCAGTTCTTC
.	few	TRBJ1-2	TRBV5-1	CASQLGSGDYGYTF	TGCGCCAGCCAGCTTGGATCAGGGGACTATGGCTACACCTTC
.	.	TRBJ2-7	TRBV5-1	CASSRDSYEQYF	TGCGCCAGCAGCCGCGACAGCTACGAGCAGTACTTC
TRBD2	.	TRBJ2-7	TRBV7-9	CASTHTGLAGVEQYF	TGTGCCAGCACACACACCGGACTAGCGGGAGTCGAGCAGTACTTC
.	few	TRBJ1-2	TRBV30	CAWSVMAANYGYTF	TGTGCCTGGAGTGTAATGGCAGCGAACTATGGCTACACCTTC
TRBD1	once	TRBJ2-5	TRBV9	CASSVGDRAGEQETQYF	TGTGCCAGCAGCGTGGGGGACAGGGCCGGGGAACAAGAGACCCAGTACTTC
.	.	TRBJ2-1	TRBV7-9	CASQGGGYNEQFF	TGTGCCAGTCAGGGAGGAGGGTACAATGAGCAGTTCTTC
TRBD2	.	TRBJ2-1	TRBV6-6	CASSPGLVIEQFF	TGTGCCAGCAGTCCGGGACTAGTCATTGAGCAGTTCTTC
TRBD1	.	TRBJ2-1	TRBV5-6	CASNRDRGYEQFF	TGTGCCAGTAACCGGGACAGGGGTTATGAGCAGTTCTTC
.	.	TRBJ2-2	TRBV9	CASSLDLRGTGELFF	TGTGCCAGCAGCCTTGACTTGCGCGGCACCGGGGAGCTGTTTTTT
TRBD1	.	TRBJ1-1	TRBV27	CASRQGQGGNTEAFF	TGTGCCAGCAGGCAAGGACAGGGAGGGAACACTGAAGCTTTCTTT
TRBD1	.	TRBJ2-1	TRBV18	CASSSAGGWGNEQFF	TGTGCCAGCTCATCCGCAGGGGGCTGGGGGAATGAGCAGTTCTTC
TRBD2	.	TRBJ2-5	TRBV6-5	CASSRTSGRVWAQYF	TGTGCCAGCAGTCGGACTAGCGGGAGGGTTTGGGCCCAGTACTTC
TRBD2	.	TRBJ2-6	TRBV7-9	CASSIAGGGSGANVLTF	TGTGCCAGCAGCATAGCGGGAGGGGGCTCTGGGGCCAACGTCCTGACTTTC
TRBD1	.	TRBJ2-2	TRBV7-2	CASSRDRAGTGELFF	TGTGCCAGCAGCCGGGACAGGGCGGGAACCGGGGAGCTGTTTTTT
.	.	TRBJ1-5	TRBV27	CASRPGIFSNQPQHF	TGTGCCAGCAGACCCGGGATCTTTAGCAATCAGCCCCAGCATTTT
TRBD1	.	TRBJ1-4	TRBV27	CASRFVGTGTEKLFF	TGTGCCAGCAGATTCGTGGGGACAGGGACTGAAAAACTGTTTTTT
TRBD1	.	TRBJ1-5	TRBV5-4	CASSVAGQGSNQPQHF	TGTGCCAGCAGCGTAGCAGGACAGGGTAGCAATCAGCCCCAGCATTTT
TRBD1	.	TRBJ1-3	TRBV30	CAWSLGTAGNTIYF	TGTGCCTGGAGTCTCGGGACAGCTGGAAACACCATATATTTT
.	.	TRBJ2-3	TRBV5-1	CASSLDYGADTQYF	TGCGCCAGCAGCTTGGACTATGGGGCGGATACGCAGTATTTT
TRBD1	once	TRBJ2-7	TRBV28	CASTTGQGGWEQYF	TGTGCCAGCACTACGGGACAGGGGGGGTGGGAGCAGTACTTC
TRBD2	.	TRBJ2-1	TRBV29-1	CSVERREGGNEQFF	TGCAGCGTTGAAAGGCGGGAGGGGGGGAATGAGCAGTTCTTC
TRBD1	.	TRBJ1-3	TRBV19	CASTRDSSGNTIYF	TGTGCCAGTACAAGGGACAGCTCTGGAAACACCATATATTTT
TRBD1	.	TRBJ2-7	TRBV27	CASSPFPGQGYEQYF	TGTGCCAGCAGCCCCTTTCCGGGACAGGGATACGAGCAGTACTTC
TRBD2	once	TRBJ2-7	TRBV5-1	CASSWTSGMTSYEQYF	TGCGCCAGCAGCTGGACTAGCGGGATGACTTCCTACGAGCAGTACTTC
.	.	TRBJ2-7	TRBV19	CASSTGSFGEQYF	TGTGCCAGTAGTACAGGGTCTTTCGGCGAGCAGTACTTC